The TCR beta chain under discussion was sequenced for a study of OX40 agonist ivuxolimab in advanced cancers. Study-wide context: Given to patients was ivuxolimab, an agonistic anti-OX40 (CD134) antibody. Patients got intravenous ivuxolimab at 0.01 to 10 mg/kg every 2 weeks.

As concerns this clone: No antigen is known for it.

Measured with immunoSEQ multiplex PCR; TCRdb has only the in-frame clones, and not every one. Of about 70,000 clones detected, 80% to 90% appear once; the ten largest clones hold around 2.8%. Patients were ineligible given autoimmune disease history or systemic immunosuppression. Study-wide results and caveats: Undetermined was the antigen specificity of the expanded peripheral T cells.

The source is an adult with an advanced solid tumor such as melanoma, head and neck, liver or kidney cancer. Sample: CD4+ or CD8+ T cells sorted from blood, taken in a trial of the OX40 agonist ivuxolimab.

The CDR3 DNA reads TGTGCCAGCAGTGAACTGGGGACAGGGGGCTACGAGCAGTACTTC. Translated, it gives CASSELGTGGYEQYF. The chain links TRBV6-1 to TRBJ2-7, with 11 bases that match TRBD1. V trimming: 2 bases; J trimming: 3 bases; junction bases outside the gene matches: 3. The CDR3 runs to 15 residues. Looked up from germline, CDR1 is MNHNS and CDR2 is SASEGT.